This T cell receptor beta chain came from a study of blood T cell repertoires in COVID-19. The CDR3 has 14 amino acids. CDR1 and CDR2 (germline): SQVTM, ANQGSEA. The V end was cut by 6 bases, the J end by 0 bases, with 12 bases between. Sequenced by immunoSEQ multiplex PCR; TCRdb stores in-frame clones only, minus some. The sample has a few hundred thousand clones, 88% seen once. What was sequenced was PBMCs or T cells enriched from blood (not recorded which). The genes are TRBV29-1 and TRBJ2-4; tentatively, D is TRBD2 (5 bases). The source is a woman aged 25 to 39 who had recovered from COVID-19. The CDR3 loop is CSVRETLAKNIQYF. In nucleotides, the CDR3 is TGCAGCGTACGGGAAACTTTAGCCAAAAACATTCAGTACTTC.